This T cell receptor beta chain was captured in a study of blood T cell repertoires in COVID-19. Study summary: Samples came from the United States, Italy and Spain, spanning acute and convalescent COVID-19. T cells, B-cell-depleted T cells, or PBMCs provided the cDNA or gDNA that served as material.

After removal of 4 bases from V and 2 bases from J, the junction contained 2 bases not matched to a gene. The V gene's germline CDR1 is SGHDT and CDR2 YYEEEE. The CDR3 is made up of 14 amino acids. Assay: immunoSEQ multiplex PCR; the TCRdb copy retains only in-frame clones and omits some. Here the sample spans 150,000 to 200,000 clones, 88% being singletons. What was sequenced was peripheral blood. This receptor was taken from a man between 60 and 70 years old with acute or convalescent COVID-19. The rearrangement links TRBV5-6 to TRBJ1-5, with 8 bases aligning to TRBD1. The CDR3 loop reads CASSKDRGNQPQHF. CDR3 coding DNA: TGTGCCAGCAGCAAGGACAGGGGCAATCAGCCCCAGCATTTT.